Many counts were recorded for the clone carrying this TCR beta chain. Antigen unknown. The data are from a study of regulatory T cells in long-lasting Graves disease. Study-level points and caveats: Between persistent patients, fewer than 3,500 public clonotypes were shared, exceeding the approximately 940 shared between new patients.

For TCR beta, libraries came from iRepertoire HTBI primers and Arm-PCR of CDR3 regions. MiXCR, run by TCRdb on the multiplex PCR reads, gives a single entry per CDR3 protein. The top ten hold roughly 17% of the sample, which has 350,000 to 550,000 distinct CDR3 sequences, about 15% seen once. Time point defined: newly diagnosed GD, antithyroid drugs for less than 3 months. Following extraction of RNA from PBMCs, that RNA was used to make the TCR library. The CDR3 is 13 amino acids. Trimming stripped 5 bases from V and 6 bases from J, with 11 bases between. In germline, CDR1 is MDHEN, CDR2 SYDVKM. The same data also contributed to another study, on T cells in Graves' hyperthyroidism and ophthalmopathy. This second study notes: Based on clinical symptoms, serum thyroxine and TRAb, thyroid ultrasound and orbital computed tomography, diagnoses were reached.

The V and J genes are TRBV28 and TRBJ1-5, with D hard to call. Here the sequenced sample was peripheral blood mononuclear cells (PBMCs), taken at new diagnosis, from a patient treated with antithyroid drugs. This receptor was identified in a woman between 25 and 40 years old with Graves disease. The CDR3 sequence is CASSPLFVQPQHF. The CDR3 DNA is TGTGCCAGCAGTCCCCTCTTTGTTCAGCCCCAGCATTTT.